A selection of T cell receptor beta chains follows, all from one sample in a study of OX40 agonist ivuxolimab in advanced cancers. Generated by immunoSEQ multiplex PCR, the TCRdb table keeps only in-frame clones and is missing some. The repertoire consists of roughly 77,000 clones, with around 85% occurring once and the leading ten covering roughly 2.5%. Sequenced material: CD4+ or CD8+ T cells sorted from blood, taken in a trial of the OX40 agonist ivuxolimab. These TCRs come from an adult with an advanced solid tumor such as melanoma, head and neck, liver or kidney cancer. CDR3s include the opening cysteine and the closing phenylalanine or tryptophan. Fields, in order: J gene, V gene, clone size, D gene, CDR3 DNA, CDR3 protein. A D gene is named only where the DNA matches it firmly. Rows give clone size only sometimes, using once, few, many, or a class for an expanded clone.

TRBJ2-7 TRBV10-1 NA NA TGCGCCAGCAGCCCCCTCGGACCGAACTACTACGAGCAGTACTTC CASSPLGPNYYEQYF
TRBJ1-5 TRBV30 NA NA TGTGCCTGGAGTGTGGCGTCCGGGGGCAATCAGCCCCAGCATTTT CAWSVASGGNQPQHF
TRBJ2-3 TRBV7-3 NA NA TGTGCCAGCAGCTTAACCGGACCCGGGGGCACAGATACGCAGTATTTT CASSLTGPGGTDTQYF
TRBJ1-6 TRBV5-1 NA NA TGCGCCAGCAGCACCGGGACACTAGATAATTCACCCCTCCACTTT CASSTGTLDNSPLHF
TRBJ2-1 TRBV4-3 NA TRBD1 TGCGCCAGCAGCCAAGAAACCACGGGACAGAAACTAACCTACAATGAGCAGTTCTTC CASSQETTGQKLTYNEQFF
TRBJ2-1 TRBV12-2 NA NA TGTGCAAGTCGCTCTCGGACTAGCGGGGACAATGAGCAGTTCTTC CASRSRTSGDNEQFF
TRBJ2-4 TRBV19 NA TRBD1 TGTGCCAGTAACAGGGGTGACACACTAGCCAAAAACATTCAGTACTTC CASNRGDTLAKNIQYF
TRBJ1-4 TRBV5-1 NA NA TGCGCCAGCAGCTTAGCTGGGGAAAAACTGTTTTTT CASSLAGEKLFF
TRBJ1-6 TRBV5-4 NA NA TGTGCCAGCAGCTTGGACGTAGTGAATTCACCCCTCCACTTT CASSLDVVNSPLHF
TRBJ1-6 TRBV2 NA TRBD1 TGTGCCAGCAGTACCCGGGACAGGGAAAGCTCCTATAATTCACCCCTCCACTTT CASSTRDRESSYNSPLHF
TRBJ1-1 TRBV29-1 NA NA TGCAGCGCCTTCACTCAGATGAACACTGAAGCTTTCTTT CSAFTQMNTEAFF
TRBJ1-6 TRBV9 NA TRBD1 TGTGCCAGCCGGGGGACAGGGAGATCACCCCTCCACTTT CASRGTGRSPLHF
TRBJ1-6 TRBV27 NA NA TGTGCCAGCAGTTTAGGGGGGCGCAGGGGTTCACCCCTCCACTTT CASSLGGRRGSPLHF
TRBJ1-1 TRBV30 NA TRBD1 TGTGCCCAGATCGGACAGGGGAACACTGAAGCTTTCTTT CAQIGQGNTEAFF
TRBJ2-1 TRBV27 NA NA TGTGCCGCGGGTAGAGGGACACGGAAGGGAGGGGAGCAGTTCTTC CAAGRGTRKGGEQFF
TRBJ2-7 TRBV7-2 NA TRBD2 TGTGCCAGCAGCTTAGCTGTAGGGGCACTAGCGGTAGCGGAGCAGTACTTC CASSLAVGALAVAEQYF
TRBJ1-5 TRBV11-2 once NA TGTGCCAGCAGCCCGCAAAGCAATCAGCCCCAGCATTTT CASSPQSNQPQHF
TRBJ2-1 TRBV9 NA NA TGTGCCAGCAGCGTAGGGGGCAGGGTCTACAATGAGCAGTTCTTC CASSVGGRVYNEQFF
TRBJ1-2 TRBV6-5 NA NA TGTGCCAGCAGATCCGGGACGGCCATTCCTGGCTACACCTTC CASRSGTAIPGYTF
TRBJ2-1 TRBV6-5 NA TRBD1 TGTGCCAGCACCCCCGGGACAGGGAACTACAATGAGCAGTTCTTC CASTPGTGNYNEQFF
TRBJ1-2 TRBV5-1 NA NA TGCGCCACAAGGGACACGGAGAACTATGGCTACACCTTC CATRDTENYGYTF
TRBJ1-1 TRBV2 NA NA TGTGCCAGCACCCCTGGACCTTACACTGAAGCTTTCTTT CASTPGPYTEAFF
TRBJ1-6 TRBV7-6 few NA TGTGCCAGTCCACCGGGCCCACATCCCCTCCACTTT CASPPGPHPLHF
TRBJ2-7 TRBV13 few NA TGTGCCAGCAGCTTTAGGGACATGTCTTACGAGCAGTACTTC CASSFRDMSYEQYF
TRBJ2-1 TRBV9 NA NA TGTGCCAGCAGCGTAGGGGTTGGGGAATCCTACAATGAGCAGTTCTTC CASSVGVGESYNEQFF
TRBJ1-3 TRBV28 NA NA TGTGCCAGCAGTTTATTCCTAGGGGCTGGAAACACCATATATTTT CASSLFLGAGNTIYF
TRBJ1-1 TRBV10-3 NA TRBD1 TGTGCCATCAGGGGACAGACCGATGAAGCTTTCTTT CAIRGQTDEAFF
TRBJ1-5 TRBV5-1 NA TRBD1 TGCGCCAGCAGCTTGCGGACAGGGGATCAGCCCCAGCATTTT CASSLRTGDQPQHF
TRBJ1-2 TRBV27 NA NA TGTGCCAGCAGAAACAGGGTTAACTATGGCTACACCTTC CASRNRVNYGYTF